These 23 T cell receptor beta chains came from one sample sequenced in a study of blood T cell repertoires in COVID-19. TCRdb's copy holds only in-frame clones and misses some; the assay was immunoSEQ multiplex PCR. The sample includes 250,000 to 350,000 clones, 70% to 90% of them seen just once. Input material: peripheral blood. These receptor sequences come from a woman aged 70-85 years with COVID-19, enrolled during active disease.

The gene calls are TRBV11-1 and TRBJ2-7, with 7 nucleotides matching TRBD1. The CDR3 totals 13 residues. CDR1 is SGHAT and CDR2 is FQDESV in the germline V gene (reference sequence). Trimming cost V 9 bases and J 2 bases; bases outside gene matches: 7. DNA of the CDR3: TGTGCCAGTACCGGGACAGTCACCTACGAGCAGTACTTC. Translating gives CASTGTVTYEQYF.

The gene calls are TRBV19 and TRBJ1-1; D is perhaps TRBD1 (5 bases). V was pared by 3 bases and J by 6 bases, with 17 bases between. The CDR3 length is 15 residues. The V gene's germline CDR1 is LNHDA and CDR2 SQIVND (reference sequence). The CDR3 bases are TGTGCCAGTAGTATGGGCAGGGCCAGTAGGGCTGAAGCTTTCTTT. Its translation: CASSMGRASRAEAFF.

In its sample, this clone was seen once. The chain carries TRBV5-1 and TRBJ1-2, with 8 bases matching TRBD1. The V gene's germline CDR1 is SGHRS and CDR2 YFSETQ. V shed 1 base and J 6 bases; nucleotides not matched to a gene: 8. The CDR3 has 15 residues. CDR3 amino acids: CASSLLETGVNGYTF. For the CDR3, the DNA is TGCGCCAGCAGCTTGCTTGAGACAGGGGTTAATGGCTACACCTTC.

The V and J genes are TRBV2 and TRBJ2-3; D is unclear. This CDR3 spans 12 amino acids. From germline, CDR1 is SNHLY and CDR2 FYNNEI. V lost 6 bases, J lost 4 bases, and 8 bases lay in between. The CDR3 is CASSPMSDTQYF. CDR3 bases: TGTGCCAGCAGCCCTATGTCAGATACGCAGTATTTT.

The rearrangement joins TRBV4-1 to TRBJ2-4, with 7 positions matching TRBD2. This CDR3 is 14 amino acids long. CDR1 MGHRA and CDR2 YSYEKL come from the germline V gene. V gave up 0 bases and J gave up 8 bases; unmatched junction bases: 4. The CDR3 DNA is TGCGCCAGCAGCCAAGAAAACGGACTAGACATTCAGTACTTC. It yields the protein CASSQENGLDIQYF.

DNA for the CDR3: TGTGCCAGTAGTATGTGGGACAGGGGCGAGTGGCAACGGAATGAAAAACTGTTTTTT. This translates into CASSMWDRGEWQRNEKLFF. This rearrangement joins TRBV19 to TRBJ1-4, with 10 nucleotides matching TRBD1. The CDR3 extends over 19 amino acids. V lost 3 bases to trimming and J lost 5 bases; unmatched junction nucleotides: 15. Germline CDR1 and CDR2: LNHDA and SQIVND (reference sequence). Full variable domain (rest looked up from reference TRBV19 and TRBJ1-4): DGGITQSPKYLFRKEGQNVTLSCEQNLNHDAMYWYRQDPGQGLRLIYYSQIVNDFQKGDIAEGYSVSREKKESFPLTVTSAQKNPTAFYLCASSMWDRGEWQRNEKLFFGSGTQLSVL.

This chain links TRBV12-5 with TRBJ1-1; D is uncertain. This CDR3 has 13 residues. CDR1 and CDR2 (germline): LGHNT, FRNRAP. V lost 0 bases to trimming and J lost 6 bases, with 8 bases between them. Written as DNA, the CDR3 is TGTGCTAGTGGTTTGGTGAGGCACGCTGAAGCTTTCTTT. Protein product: CASGLVRHAEAFF.

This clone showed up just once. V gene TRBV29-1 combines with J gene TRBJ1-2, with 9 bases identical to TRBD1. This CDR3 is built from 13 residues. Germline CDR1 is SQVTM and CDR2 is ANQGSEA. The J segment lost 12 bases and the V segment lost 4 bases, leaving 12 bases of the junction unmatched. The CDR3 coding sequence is TGCAGCGTTGGCCTCTCTGGGACAGGGAGGGACACCTTC. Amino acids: CSVGLSGTGRDTF.

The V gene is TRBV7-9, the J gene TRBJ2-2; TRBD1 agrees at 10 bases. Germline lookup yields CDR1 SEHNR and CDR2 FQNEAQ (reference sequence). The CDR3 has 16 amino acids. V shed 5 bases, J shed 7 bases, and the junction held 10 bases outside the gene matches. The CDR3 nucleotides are TGTGCCAGCAGCCCGAGGGACAGGGGAATTGACGGGGAGCTGTTTTTT. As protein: CASSPRDRGIDGELFF.

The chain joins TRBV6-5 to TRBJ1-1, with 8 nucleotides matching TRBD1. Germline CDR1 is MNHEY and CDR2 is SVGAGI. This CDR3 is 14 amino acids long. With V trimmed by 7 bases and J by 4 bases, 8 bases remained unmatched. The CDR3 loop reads CASTGGALSTEAFF. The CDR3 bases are TGTGCCAGCACAGGGGGCGCATTGAGCACTGAAGCTTTCTTT.

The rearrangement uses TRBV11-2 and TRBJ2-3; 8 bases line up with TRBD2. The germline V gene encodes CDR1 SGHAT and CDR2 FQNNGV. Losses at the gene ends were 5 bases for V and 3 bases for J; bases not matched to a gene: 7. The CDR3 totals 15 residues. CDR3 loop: CASSPGTRYTDTQYF. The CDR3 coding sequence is TGTGCCAGCAGCCCTGGGACTAGGTATACAGATACGCAGTATTTT.

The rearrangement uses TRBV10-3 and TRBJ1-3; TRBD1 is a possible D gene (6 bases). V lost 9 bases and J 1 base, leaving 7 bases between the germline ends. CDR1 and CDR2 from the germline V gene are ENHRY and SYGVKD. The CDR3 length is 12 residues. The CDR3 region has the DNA TGTGCCATACAGGGTTCTGGAAACACCATATATTTT. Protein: CAIQGSGNTIYF.

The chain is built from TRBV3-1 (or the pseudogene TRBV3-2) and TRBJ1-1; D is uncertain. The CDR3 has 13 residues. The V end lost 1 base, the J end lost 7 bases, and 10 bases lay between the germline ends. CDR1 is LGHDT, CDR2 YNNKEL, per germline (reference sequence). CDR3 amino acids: CASSQVTGIEAFF. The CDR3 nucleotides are TGTGCCAGCAGCCAAGTAACTGGTATTGAAGCTTTCTTT.

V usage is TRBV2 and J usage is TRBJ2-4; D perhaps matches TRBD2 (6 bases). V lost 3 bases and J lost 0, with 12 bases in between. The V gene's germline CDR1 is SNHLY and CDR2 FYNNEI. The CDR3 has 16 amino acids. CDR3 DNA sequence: TGTGCCAGCAGTGACGGGAGAGACAGAGCCAAAAACATTCAGTACTTC. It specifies CASSDGRDRAKNIQYF. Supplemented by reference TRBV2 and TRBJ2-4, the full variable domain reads EPEVTQTPSHQVTQMGQEVILRCVPISNHLYFYWYRQILGQKVEFLVSFYNNEISEKSEIFDDQFSVERPDGSNFTLKIRSTKLEDSAMYFCASSDGRDRAKNIQYFGAGTRLSVL.

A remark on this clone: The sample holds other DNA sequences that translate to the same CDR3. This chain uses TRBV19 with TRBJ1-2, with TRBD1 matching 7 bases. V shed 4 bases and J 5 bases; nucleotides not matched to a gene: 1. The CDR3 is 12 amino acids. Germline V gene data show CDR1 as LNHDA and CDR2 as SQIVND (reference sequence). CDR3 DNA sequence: TGTGCCAGTAGTACGGGACAGTATGGCTACACCTTC. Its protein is CASSTGQYGYTF.

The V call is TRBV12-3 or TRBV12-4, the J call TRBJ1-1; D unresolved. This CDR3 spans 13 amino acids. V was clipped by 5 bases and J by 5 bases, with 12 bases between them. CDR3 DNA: TGTGCCAGCAGTCCCCAGTCGGGGACTGAAGCTTTCTTT. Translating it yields CASSPQSGTEAFF.

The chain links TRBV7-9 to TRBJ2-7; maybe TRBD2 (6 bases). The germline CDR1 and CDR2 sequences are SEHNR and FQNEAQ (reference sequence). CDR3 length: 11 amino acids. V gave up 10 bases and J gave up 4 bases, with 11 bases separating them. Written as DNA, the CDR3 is TGTGCCACTTCTAGCGCGTACGAGCAGTACTTC. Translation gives CATSSAYEQYF.

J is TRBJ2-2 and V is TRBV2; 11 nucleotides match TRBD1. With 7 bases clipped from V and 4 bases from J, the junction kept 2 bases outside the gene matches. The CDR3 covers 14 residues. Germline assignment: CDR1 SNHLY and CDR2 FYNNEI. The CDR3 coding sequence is TGTGCCAGCACGGGGACAGGGGGCACCGGGGAGCTGTTTTTT. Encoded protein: CASTGTGGTGELFF.

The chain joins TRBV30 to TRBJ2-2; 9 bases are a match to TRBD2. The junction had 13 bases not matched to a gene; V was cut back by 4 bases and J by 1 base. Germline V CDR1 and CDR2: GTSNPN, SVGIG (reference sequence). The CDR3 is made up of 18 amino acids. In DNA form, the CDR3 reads TGTGCCTGGACCAAGACTAGCGGAATATACTTGAACACCGGGGAGCTGTTTTTT. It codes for CAWTKTSGIYLNTGELFF.

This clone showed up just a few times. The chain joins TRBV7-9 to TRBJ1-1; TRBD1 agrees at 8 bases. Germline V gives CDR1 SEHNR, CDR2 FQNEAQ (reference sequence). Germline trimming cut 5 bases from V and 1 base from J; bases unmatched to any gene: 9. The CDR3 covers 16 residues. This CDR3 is CASSDRLDRANTEAFF. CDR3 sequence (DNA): TGTGCCAGCAGCGACCGACTGGACAGGGCGAACACTGAAGCTTTCTTT.

The CDR3 reads CATQDRGSYEQYF. The CDR3 DNA reads TGTGCCACCCAAGACAGGGGATCCTACGAGCAGTACTTC. The genes are TRBV2 and TRBJ2-7; 8 bases agree with TRBD1. CDR1 and CDR2 (germline): SNHLY, FYNNEI. V dropped 10 bases and J dropped 1; count of bases not matched to a gene: 6. CDR3 length: 13 residues.

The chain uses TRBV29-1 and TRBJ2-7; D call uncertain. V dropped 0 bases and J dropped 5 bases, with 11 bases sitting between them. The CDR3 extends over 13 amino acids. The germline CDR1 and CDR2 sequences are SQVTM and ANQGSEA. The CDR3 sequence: CSVEEPVHNEQYF. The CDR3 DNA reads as TGCAGCGTTGAAGAACCCGTACATAACGAGCAGTACTTC.

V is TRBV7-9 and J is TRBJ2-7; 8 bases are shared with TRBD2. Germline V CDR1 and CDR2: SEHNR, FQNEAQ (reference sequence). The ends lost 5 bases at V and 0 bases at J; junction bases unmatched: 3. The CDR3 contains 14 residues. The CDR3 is CASSPREGSYEQYF. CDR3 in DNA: TGTGCCAGCAGCCCCCGGGAGGGCTCCTACGAGCAGTACTTC.